The 4 T cell receptor beta chains below come from one sample, sequenced in a study of T cells in tumors after PD-1 blockade. Sequencing was performed with immunoSEQ multiplex PCR; in TCRdb, only in-frame clones are kept and a portion is missing. The sample contains around 60,000 clones, around four fifths of which appear only once. This material consisted of PBMCs, taken before anti-PD-1 treatment. Receptor source: a human donor with basal cell carcinoma.

The chain uses TRBV10-1 and TRBJ2-6; D possibly corresponds to TRBD1 (7 bases). The germline CDR1 and CDR2 sequences are WNHNN and SYGVQD (reference sequence). The CDR3 consists of 17 residues. V dropped 0 bases and J dropped 4 bases, with 13 bases sitting between them. The CDR3 loop reads CASSESLQGGGANVLTF. In DNA, the CDR3 is TGCGCCAGCAGTGAGTCGTTGCAGGGGGGAGGGGCCAACGTCCTGACTTTC.

The rearrangement uses TRBV5-6 and TRBJ2-2; 10 bases are a match to TRBD1. From germline, CDR1 is SGHDT and CDR2 YYEEEE. V was clipped by 1 base and J by 6 bases; unmatched bases: 9. The CDR3 consists of 17 residues. This CDR3 reads CASSLPGTGAGAGELFF. The CDR3 DNA sequence: TGTGCCAGCAGCTTGCCGGGGACAGGGGCCGGGGCCGGGGAGCTGTTTTTT.

V and J are TRBV23-1 and TRBJ1-2; D perhaps matches TRBD1 (5 bases). TRBV23-1 is an ORF; its function is uncertain. There are 14 residues in the CDR3. The V gene lost 1 base and the J gene lost 5 bases, with 11 bases spanning the gap. CDR3 sequence reads: CASSQYAGLYGYTF. The CDR3 DNA reads as TGCGCCAGCAGTCAATATGCAGGGCTATATGGCTACACCTTC.

This rearrangement joins TRBV29-1 to TRBJ1-2, with D unclear. The CDR3 extends over 11 amino acids. Trimming removed 1 base at V and 5 bases at J, with 5 bases between. Germline V gene sequence: CDR1 SQVTM, CDR2 ANQGSEA. The CDR3 spells CSVEVGYGYTF. The CDR3 DNA is TGCAGCGTTGAAGTGGGGTATGGCTACACCTTC.